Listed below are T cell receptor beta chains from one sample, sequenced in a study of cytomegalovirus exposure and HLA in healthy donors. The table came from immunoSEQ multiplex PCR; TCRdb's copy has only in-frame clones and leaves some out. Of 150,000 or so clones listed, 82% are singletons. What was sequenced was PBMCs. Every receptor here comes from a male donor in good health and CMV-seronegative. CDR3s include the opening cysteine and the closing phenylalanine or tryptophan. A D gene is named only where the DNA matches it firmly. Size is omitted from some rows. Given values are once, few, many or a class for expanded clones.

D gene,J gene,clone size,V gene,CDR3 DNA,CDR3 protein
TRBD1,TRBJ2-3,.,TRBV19,TGTGCCAGTAGTACGACAGGGAGCACAGATACGCAGTATTTT,CASSTTGSTDTQYF
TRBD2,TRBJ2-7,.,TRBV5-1,TGCGCCAGCGCCCGGGGGGGGTCAGGCGAGCAGTACTTC,CASARGGSGEQYF
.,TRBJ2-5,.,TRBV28,TGTGCCAGCAGACAGAAGACCCAGTACTTC,CASRQKTQYF
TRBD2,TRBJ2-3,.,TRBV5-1,TGCGCCAGCTCCTGGACTAGCGGACCTGCAGATACGCAGTATTTT,CASSWTSGPADTQYF
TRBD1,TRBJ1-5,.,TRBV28,TGTGCCAGCAGCGTGACAGGGGAAGGCCAGCCCCAGCATTTT,CASSVTGEGQPQHF
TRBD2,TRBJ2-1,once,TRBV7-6,TGTGCCAGCAGCTCGATCCTCGGGGATAGCGGGGGGGCCTCCTACAATGAGCAGTTCTTC,CASSSILGDSGGASYNEQFF
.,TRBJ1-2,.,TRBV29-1,TGCAGCGTTGTCGACAGATTATATGGCTACACCTTC,CSVVDRLYGYTF
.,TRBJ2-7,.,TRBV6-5,TGTGCCAGCAGTTTGGGCAGGTACCACTCCTACGAGCAGTACTTC,CASSLGRYHSYEQYF
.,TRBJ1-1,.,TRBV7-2,TGTGCCAGCAGTTATAAGAGGAACACTGAAGCTTTCTTT,CASSYKRNTEAFF
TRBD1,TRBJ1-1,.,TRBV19,TGTGCCAGTAGCATCCAGGGGGTGGGCACTGAAGCTTTCTTT,CASSIQGVGTEAFF
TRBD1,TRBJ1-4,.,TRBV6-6,TGTGCCAGCAGTCGGACGGACAGGGGTGCTGAAAAACTGTTTTTT,CASSRTDRGAEKLFF
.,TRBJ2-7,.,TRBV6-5,TGTGCCAGCAGTTACACTGGAGTGGGAGGGGGGCACGAGCAGTACTTC,CASSYTGVGGGHEQYF
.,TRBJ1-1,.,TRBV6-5,TGTGCCAGCACCATGACAGGTCAGGTGGCTTTCTTT,CASTMTGQVAFF
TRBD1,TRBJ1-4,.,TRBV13,TGTGCCAGCAGCCTAAGGACAGGGGGCGTTGGTAATGAAAAACTGTTTTTT,CASSLRTGGVGNEKLFF
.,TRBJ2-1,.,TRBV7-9,TGTGCCAGCAGCGGGGGCCGGGGTGAGCAGTTCTTC,CASSGGRGEQFF
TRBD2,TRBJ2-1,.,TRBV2,TGTGCCAGCAGTGAACGGCTAGCGGGCTACAATGAGCAGTTCTTC,CASSERLAGYNEQFF
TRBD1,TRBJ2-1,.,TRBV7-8,TGTGCCAGCAGCTTAGGGGAGACAGGGGGCTGGGGCAATGAGCAGTTCTTC,CASSLGETGGWGNEQFF
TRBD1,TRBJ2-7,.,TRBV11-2,TGTGCCAGCAGCTTAGCCCTCAGCCGCGGACAGGGCTACGAGCAGTACTTC,CASSLALSRGQGYEQYF
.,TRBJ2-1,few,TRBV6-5,TGTGCCAGCAGTTACTCGGGGCGGACAGCCTACAATGAGCAGTTCTTC,CASSYSGRTAYNEQFF
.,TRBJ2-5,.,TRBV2,TGTGCCAGCAGTGAAGGGCGGGCCCAAGAGACCCAGTACTTC,CASSEGRAQETQYF
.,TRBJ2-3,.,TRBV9,TGTGCCAGCAGCGTAGGCACTGAACAGAATACGCAGTATTTT,CASSVGTEQNTQYF
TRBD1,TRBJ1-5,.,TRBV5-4,TGTGCCAGCAGCATGACAGGGGGCCCCAATCAGCCCCAGCATTTT,CASSMTGGPNQPQHF
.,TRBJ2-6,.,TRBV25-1,TGTGCCAGCAGTCCCCCTTTGGGGGGACGTGGGGCCAACGTCCTGACTTTC,CASSPPLGGRGANVLTF
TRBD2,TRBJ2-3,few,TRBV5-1,TGCGCCAGCAGCTTAGGGGACTACACAGATACGCAGTATTTT,CASSLGDYTDTQYF
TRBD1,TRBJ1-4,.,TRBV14,TGTGCCAGCAGCCAAGACACCATGGGACAGGCTATTAATGAAAAACTGTTTTTT,CASSQDTMGQAINEKLFF
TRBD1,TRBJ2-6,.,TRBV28,TGTGCCAGCAGAGACAGGGGGCTCCGCTCTGGGGCCAACGTCCTGACTTTC,CASRDRGLRSGANVLTF
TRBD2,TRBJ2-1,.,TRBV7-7,TGTGCCAGCAGCCAGCGGGAGGGTTATGAGCAGTTCTTC,CASSQREGYEQFF
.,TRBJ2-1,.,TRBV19,TGTGCCAGTAGTATCGGGCGGGTGAGTGTGGAGCAGTTCTTC,CASSIGRVSVEQFF
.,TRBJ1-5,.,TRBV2,TGTGCCAGCAGGGGGGGGGAAATGGGTCAGCCCCAGCATTTT,CASRGGEMGQPQHF
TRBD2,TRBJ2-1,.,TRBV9,TGTGCCAGCAGCCTCCGGGGGGTTGGCAATGAGCAGTTCTTC,CASSLRGVGNEQFF
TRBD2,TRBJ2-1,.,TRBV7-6,TGTGCCAGCAGCTTAGGCGCCAGTCTAGCGGGAGGGGAGCAGTTCTTC,CASSLGASLAGGEQFF
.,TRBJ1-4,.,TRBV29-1,TGCAGCGTTGTGGACAGTCAAAATGAAAAACTGTTTTTT,CSVVDSQNEKLFF
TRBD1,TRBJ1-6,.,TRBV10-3,TGTGCCGCAGAATCGGGACAGGGACATTCACCCCTCCACTTT,CAAESGQGHSPLHF
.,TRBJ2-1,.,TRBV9,TGTGCCAGCAGCCCGCAGGGTAATGAGCAGTTCTTC,CASSPQGNEQFF
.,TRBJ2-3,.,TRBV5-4,TGTGCCAGCAGCCCTACCACCGATACGCAGTATTTT,CASSPTTDTQYF
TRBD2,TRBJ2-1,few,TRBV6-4,TGTGCCAGCAGTGACGGGACTAGCGGGGTCGAGAAGCAGTTCTTC,CASSDGTSGVEKQFF
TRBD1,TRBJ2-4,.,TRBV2,TGTGCCAGCAGGGGACAGGGGGCTGGTCACATTCAGTACTTC,CASRGQGAGHIQYF
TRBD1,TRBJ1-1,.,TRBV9,TGTGCCAGCAGCGTGGGACAGGCCTTTATGAACACTGAAGCTTTCTTT,CASSVGQAFMNTEAFF
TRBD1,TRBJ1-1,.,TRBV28,TGTGCCAGCAGGGGGACAGGGAAGATCACTGAAGCTTTCTTT,CASRGTGKITEAFF
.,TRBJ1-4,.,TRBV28,TGTGCCAGCAGTTTAAGCCATAATGAAAAACTGTTTTTT,CASSLSHNEKLFF